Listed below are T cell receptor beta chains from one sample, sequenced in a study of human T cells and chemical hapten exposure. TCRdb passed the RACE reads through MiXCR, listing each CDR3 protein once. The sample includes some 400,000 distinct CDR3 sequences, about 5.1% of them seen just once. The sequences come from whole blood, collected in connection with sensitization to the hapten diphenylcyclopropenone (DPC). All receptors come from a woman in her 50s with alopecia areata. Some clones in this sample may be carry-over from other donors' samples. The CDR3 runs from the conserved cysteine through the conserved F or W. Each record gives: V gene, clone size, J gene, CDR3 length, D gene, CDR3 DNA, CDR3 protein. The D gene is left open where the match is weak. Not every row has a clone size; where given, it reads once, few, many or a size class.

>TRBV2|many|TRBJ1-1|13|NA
TGTGCCACCAAGGACCACGAGAACACTGAAGCTTTCTTT
CATKDHENTEAFF
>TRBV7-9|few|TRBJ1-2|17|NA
TGTGCCAGCAGCTTAGGCCCTACGACAGAACCTAACTATGGCTACACCTTC
CASSLGPTTEPNYGYTF
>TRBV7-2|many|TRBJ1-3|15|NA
TGTGCCAGCAGCTTAGGGCGGGTCTCTGGAAACACCATATATTTT
CASSLGRVSGNTIYF
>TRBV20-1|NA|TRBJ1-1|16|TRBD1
TGCAGTGCTTCCCAGGGGGCCGGGACACTGAACACTGAAGCTTTCTTT
CSASQGAGTLNTEAFF
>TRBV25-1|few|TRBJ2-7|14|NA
TGTGCCAGCAGTGAACGATACACCTCCTACGAGCAGTACTTC
CASSERYTSYEQYF
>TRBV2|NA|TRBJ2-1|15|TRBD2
TGTGCCAGCAGCCAGACTAGCGGGAGGAGCAATGAGCAGTTCTTC
CASSQTSGRSNEQFF
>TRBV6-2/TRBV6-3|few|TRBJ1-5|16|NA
TGTGCCAGCAGTTACGGGTACCTCGATAGCAATCAGCCCCAGCATTTT
CASSYGYLDSNQPQHF
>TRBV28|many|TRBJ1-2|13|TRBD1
TGTGCCAGCGGCGGACAGGGGGAATATGGCTACACCTTC
CASGGQGEYGYTF
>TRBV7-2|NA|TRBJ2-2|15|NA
TGTGCCAGCAGCGGACAGACCGGGATAGCCGGGGAGCTGTTTTTT
CASSGQTGIAGELFF
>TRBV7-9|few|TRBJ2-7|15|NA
TGTGCCAGCAGCTTAGTGTCGGGCAGGGACCACGAGCAGTACTTC
CASSLVSGRDHEQYF
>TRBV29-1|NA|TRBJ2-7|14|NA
TGCAGCGTGTCAGGGACCGGGCGTCCCTACGAGCAGTACTTC
CSVSGTGRPYEQYF
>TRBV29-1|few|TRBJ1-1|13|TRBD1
TGCAGCGTACGACAGGGAGGGGACACTGAAGCTTTCTTT
CSVRQGGDTEAFF
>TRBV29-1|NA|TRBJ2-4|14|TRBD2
TGCAGCGTTGAAGGGGGGGGATGGGGAAACATTCAGTACTTC
CSVEGGGWGNIQYF
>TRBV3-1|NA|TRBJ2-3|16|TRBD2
TGTGCCAGCAGCCGGCTAGCGGGGGGTGGCACAGATACGCAGTATTTT
CASSRLAGGGTDTQYF
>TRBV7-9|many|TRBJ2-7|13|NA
TGTGCCAGCAGCCCAGGCCGGGTTTACGAGCAGTACTTC
CASSPGRVYEQYF
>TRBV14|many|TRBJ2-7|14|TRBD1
TGTGCCAGCAGACGGACAGGGAACACCTACGAGCAGTACTTC
CASRRTGNTYEQYF
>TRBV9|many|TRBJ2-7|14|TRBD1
TGTGCCAGCAGCGTGACAGGGGATATCCACGAGCAGTACTTC
CASSVTGDIHEQYF
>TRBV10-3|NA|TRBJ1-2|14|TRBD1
TGTGCCATCAGCCGACAGGGGGGAAACTATGGCTACACCTTC
CAISRQGGNYGYTF
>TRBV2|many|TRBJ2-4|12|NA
TGTGCCACTACCGGGCCGAGGGACATTCAGTACTTC
CATTGPRDIQYF
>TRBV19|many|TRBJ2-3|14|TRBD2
TGTGCCAGTAGTACTAGCGGGCTTGGGGATACGCAGTATTTT
CASSTSGLGDTQYF
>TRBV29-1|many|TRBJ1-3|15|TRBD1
TGCAGCGTCGTCGGACAGGGTTACTCTGGAAACACCATATATTTT
CSVVGQGYSGNTIYF
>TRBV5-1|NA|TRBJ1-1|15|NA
TGCGCCAGCAGCTTGCTGGCCACCCCGAACACTGAAGCTTTCTTT
CASSLLATPNTEAFF
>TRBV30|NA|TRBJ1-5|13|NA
TGTGCCTGGAGTACAGGGAACAATCAGCCCCAGCATTTT
CAWSTGNNQPQHF
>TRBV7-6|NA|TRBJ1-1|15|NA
TGTGCCAGCAGCCCGACACGTGGGGGAACCACTGAAGCTTTCTTT
CASSPTRGGTTEAFF
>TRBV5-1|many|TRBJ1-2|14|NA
TGCGCCAGCAGCTTGGGGGATACCAACTATGGCTACACCTTC
CASSLGDTNYGYTF
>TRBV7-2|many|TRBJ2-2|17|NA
TGTGCCAGCAGCTCGCTAACCGGGACTCCTTCCACCGGGGAGCTGTTTTTT
CASSSLTGTPSTGELFF
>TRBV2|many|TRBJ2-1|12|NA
TGTGCCAGCAGACTGTCCACCTCAGGGCAGTTCTTC
CASRLSTSGQFF
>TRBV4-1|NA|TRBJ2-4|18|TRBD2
TGCGCCAGCAGCCAGGGCTTAGCGCGGGGGGCCCGCAAAAACATTCAGTACTTC
CASSQGLARGARKNIQYF
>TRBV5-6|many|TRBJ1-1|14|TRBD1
TGTGCCAGCAGCTGGGACAGGGGAAACACTGAAGCTTTCTTT
CASSWDRGNTEAFF
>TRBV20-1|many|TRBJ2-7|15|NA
TGCAGTGCTAGAAGTCCTACCTTAGGGCCGGACGAGCAGTACTTC
CSARSPTLGPDEQYF
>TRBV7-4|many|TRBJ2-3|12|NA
TGTGCCAGCAGCTTTACCGCAGATACGCAGTATTTT
CASSFTADTQYF
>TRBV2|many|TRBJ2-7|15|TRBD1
TGTGCCAGCAGTGAAAGGGGACAGGTGTCCTACGAGCAGTACTTC
CASSERGQVSYEQYF
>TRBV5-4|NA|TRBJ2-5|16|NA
TGTGCCAGCAGCTTGGAACCTACTAGAAACCAAGAGACCCAGTACTTC
CASSLEPTRNQETQYF
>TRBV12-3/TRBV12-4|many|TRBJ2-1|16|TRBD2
TGTGCCAGCAGCCTGACTAGCGGGAGCTCCTACAATGAGCAGTTCTTC
CASSLTSGSSYNEQFF
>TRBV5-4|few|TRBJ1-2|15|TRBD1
TGTGCCAGCAGCTTGGGAACAACAGGGGACTATGGCTACACCTTC
CASSLGTTGDYGYTF
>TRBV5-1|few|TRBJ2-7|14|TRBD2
TGCGCCAGCAGCTTGGCCTGGGGGGGGTACGAGCAGTACTTC
CASSLAWGGYEQYF
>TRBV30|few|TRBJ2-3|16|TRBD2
TGTGCCTTGGGGGGACTAGCGGGAGGGAGCACAGATACGCAGTATTTT
CALGGLAGGSTDTQYF